One and the same sample provided the 2 T cell receptor beta chains below, sequenced in a study of blood T cell repertoires in COVID-19. Sequencing was performed with immunoSEQ multiplex PCR; in TCRdb, only in-frame clones are kept and a portion is missing. The table lists around 300,000 clones, roughly 90% of them singletons. Material: PBMCs or T cells enriched from blood (not recorded which). The receptors were gathered from a woman between 18 and 29 years old with acute COVID-19.

Points on this clone: This sample also contains other DNA sequences that code for the same CDR3. This chain's CDR3 is CASSIGTGDYEQYF. The CDR3 nucleotides are TGTGCCAGTAGTATCGGGACGGGAGACTACGAGCAGTACTTC. The chain links TRBV19 to TRBJ2-7; TRBD2 is a possible D gene (6 bases). From germline, CDR1 is LNHDA and CDR2 SQIVND (reference sequence). This CDR3 spans 14 amino acids. V lost 3 bases, J lost 3 bases, and 12 bases lay in between.

The chain joins TRBV7-6 to TRBJ1-2; D unclear. V lost 0 bases to trimming and J lost 4 bases, with 9 bases between them. Germline V CDR1 and CDR2: SGHVS, FNYEAQ. This CDR3 is 14 amino acids long. In nucleotides, the CDR3 is TGTGCCAGCAGCTTAGCGCCGCTAGTCTATGGCTACACCTTC. This gives the protein CASSLAPLVYGYTF. Looking up the rest from reference TRBV7-6 and TRBJ1-2 gives the full variable domain: GAGVSQSPRYKVTKRGQDVALRCDPISGHVSLYWYRQALGQGPEFLTYFNYEAQQDKSGLPNDRFSAERPEGSISTLTIQRTEQRDSAMYRCASSLAPLVYGYTFGSGTRLTVV.